This TCR beta chain stems from a study of T cell repertoires in cytomegalovirus infection. Whole-study context: Use of recently identified HLA-C-restricted and well-studied HLA-B-restricted CMV epitopes was part of the study. Shared public TCR beta signatures pointed to both CMV infection and a matching HLA type. Whole-study findings and limits: Clonotype analysis showed dominance of the ex vivo response by HLA-C-restricted CMV-specific TCR beta clonotypes.

Per the germline V gene, CDR1 is SGHTA and CDR2 is FQGTGA. The CDR3 totals 16 residues. V was pared by 5 bases and J by 10 bases, with 10 bases of the junction left unmatched. TCRdb reanalysed the reads using MiXCR and keeps one entry per CDR3 protein. The table includes about 500,000 distinct CDR3 sequences, 25% to 35% detected once. In the case of this clonotype: Its specificity is not known.

This TCR derives from a human donor in good health (CMV status not recorded). Some clones in this sample may be carry-over from other donors' samples. The chain uses TRBV7-3 and TRBJ2-1; 14 bases map to TRBD2. The source material was cultured PBMCs, sampled from culture after CMV antigen stimulation. CDR3 nucleotides: TGTGCCAGCAGCCCGAGACTAGCGGGAGGGCATGGGGAGCAGTTCTTC. This encodes CASSPRLAGGHGEQFF. The complete variable domain, with remaining parts taken from reference TRBV7-3 and TRBJ2-1, reads GAGVSQTPSNKVTEKGKYVELRCDPISGHTALYWYRQSLGQGPEFLIYFQGTGAADDSGLPNDRFFAVRPEGSVSTLKIQRTERGDSAVYLCASSPRLAGGHGEQFFGPGTRLTVL.